This T cell receptor beta chain was identified during a study of cytomegalovirus exposure and HLA in healthy donors. Germline V gene lookup returns CDR1 SGHVS and CDR2 FQNEAQ. This CDR3 is built from 14 residues. The V and J ends lost 6 bases and 2 bases, in that order; junction bases with no gene match: 3. PCR was performed using 60 Vbeta and 13 Jbeta primers. Assay used: immunoSEQ multiplex PCR; TCRdb lists only in-frame clones, some missing. The data hold about 140,000 clones, with roughly two thirds observed a single time. On this clone: Its antigen is unidentified.

The study's findings and limits: The study found most TCR sequences rare, yet found some public TCRs in many donors.

The V call is TRBV7-8, the J call TRBJ1-4, with 7 bases aligning to TRBD1. Sequencing used PBMCs. This TCR came from a male donor in good health and CMV-seronegative. CDR3 sequence: CASRNRGTNEKLFF. CDR3 bases: TGTGCCAGCAGAAACAGGGGCACTAATGAAAAACTGTTTTTT.